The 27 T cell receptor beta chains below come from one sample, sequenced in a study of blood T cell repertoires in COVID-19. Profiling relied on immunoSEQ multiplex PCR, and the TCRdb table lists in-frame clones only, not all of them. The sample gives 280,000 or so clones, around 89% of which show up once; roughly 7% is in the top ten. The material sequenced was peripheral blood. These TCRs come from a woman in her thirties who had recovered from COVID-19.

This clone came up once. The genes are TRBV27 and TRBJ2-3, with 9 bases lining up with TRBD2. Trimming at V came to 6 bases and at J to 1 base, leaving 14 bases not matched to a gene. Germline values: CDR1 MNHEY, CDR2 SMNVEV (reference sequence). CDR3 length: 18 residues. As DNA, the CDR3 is TGTGCCAGCAGGGATTTTTGGGGGCGGGGGGGCGGCACAGATACGCAGTATTTT. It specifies CASRDFWGRGGGTDTQYF.

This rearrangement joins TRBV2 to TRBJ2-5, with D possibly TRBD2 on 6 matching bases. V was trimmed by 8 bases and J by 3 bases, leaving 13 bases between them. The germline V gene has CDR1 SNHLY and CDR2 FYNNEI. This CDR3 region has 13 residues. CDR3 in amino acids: CASGAGLEETQYF. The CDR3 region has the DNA TGTGCCAGCGGGGCGGGGTTAGAAGAGACCCAGTACTTC.

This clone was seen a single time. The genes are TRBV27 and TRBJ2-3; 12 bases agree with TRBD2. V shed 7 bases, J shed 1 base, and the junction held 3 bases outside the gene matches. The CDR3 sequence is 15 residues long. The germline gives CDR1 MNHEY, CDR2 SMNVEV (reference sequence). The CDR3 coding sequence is TGTGCCAGCAAACGGACTAGCGGGGGCACAGATACGCAGTATTTT. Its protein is CASKRTSGGTDTQYF.

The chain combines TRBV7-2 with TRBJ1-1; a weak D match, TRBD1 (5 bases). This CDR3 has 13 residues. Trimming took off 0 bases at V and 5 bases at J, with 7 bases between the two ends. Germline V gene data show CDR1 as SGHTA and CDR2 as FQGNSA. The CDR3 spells CASSLAKGTEAFF. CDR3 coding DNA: TGTGCCAGCAGCTTAGCTAAGGGGACTGAAGCTTTCTTT.

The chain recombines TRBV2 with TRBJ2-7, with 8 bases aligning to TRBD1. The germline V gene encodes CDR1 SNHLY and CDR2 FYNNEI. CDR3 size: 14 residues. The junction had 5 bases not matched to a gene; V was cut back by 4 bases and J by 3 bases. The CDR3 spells CASSARDRHYEQYF. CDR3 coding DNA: TGTGCCAGCAGTGCTCGGGACAGGCACTACGAGCAGTACTTC.

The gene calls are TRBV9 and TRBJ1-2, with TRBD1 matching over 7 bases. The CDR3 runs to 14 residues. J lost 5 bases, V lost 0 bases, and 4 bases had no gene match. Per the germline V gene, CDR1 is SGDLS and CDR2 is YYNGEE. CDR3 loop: CASSVGQGQYGYTF. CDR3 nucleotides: TGTGCCAGCAGCGTAGGGCAGGGACAGTATGGCTACACCTTC.

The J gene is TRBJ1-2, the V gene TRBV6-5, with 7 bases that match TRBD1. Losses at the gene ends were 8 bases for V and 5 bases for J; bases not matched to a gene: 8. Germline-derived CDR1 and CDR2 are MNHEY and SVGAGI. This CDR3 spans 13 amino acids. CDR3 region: CASGGTEGYGYTF. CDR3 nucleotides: TGTGCCAGCGGCGGGACAGAGGGATATGGCTACACCTTC.

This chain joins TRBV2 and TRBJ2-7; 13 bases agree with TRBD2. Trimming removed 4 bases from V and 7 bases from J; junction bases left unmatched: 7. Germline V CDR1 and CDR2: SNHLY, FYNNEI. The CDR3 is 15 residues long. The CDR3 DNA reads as TGTGCCAGCAGTGGGACTAGCGGGGGAGAACGAGAGCAGTACTTC. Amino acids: CASSGTSGGEREQYF.

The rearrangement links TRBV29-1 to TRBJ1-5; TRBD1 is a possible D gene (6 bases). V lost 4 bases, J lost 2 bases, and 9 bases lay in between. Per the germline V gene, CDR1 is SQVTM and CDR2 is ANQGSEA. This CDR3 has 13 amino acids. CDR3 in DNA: TGCAGCGTTGCAGGGGACGGCAATCAGCCCCAGCATTTT. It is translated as CSVAGDGNQPQHF.

CDR3 sequence reads: CASSPTRDRGYEQYF. CDR3 sequence (DNA): TGTGCCAGCAGCCCAACGCGGGACAGGGGTTACGAGCAGTACTTC. The genes are TRBV6-5 and TRBJ2-7; TRBD1 matches 10 bases. J gave up 4 bases and V 6 bases, and 9 bases lay outside the gene matches. Germline V gene sequence: CDR1 MNHEY, CDR2 SVGAGI. This CDR3 spans 15 amino acids.

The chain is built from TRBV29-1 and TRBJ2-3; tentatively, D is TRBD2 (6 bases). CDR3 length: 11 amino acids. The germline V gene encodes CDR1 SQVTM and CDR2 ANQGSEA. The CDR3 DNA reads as TGCGGGGGGTTTGAGCCGGATACGCAGTATTTT. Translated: CGGFEPDTQYF.

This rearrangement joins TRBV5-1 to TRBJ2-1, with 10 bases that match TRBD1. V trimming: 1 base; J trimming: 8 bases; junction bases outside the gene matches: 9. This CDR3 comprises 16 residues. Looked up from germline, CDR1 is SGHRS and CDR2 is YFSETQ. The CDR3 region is CASSLFRRDRGDEQFF. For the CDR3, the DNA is TGCGCCAGCAGCTTGTTCCGCCGGGACAGGGGCGATGAGCAGTTCTTC.

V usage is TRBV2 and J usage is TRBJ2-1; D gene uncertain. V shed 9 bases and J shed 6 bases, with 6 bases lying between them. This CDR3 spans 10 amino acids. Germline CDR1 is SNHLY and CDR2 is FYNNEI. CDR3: CASKSNEQFF. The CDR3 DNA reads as TGTGCCAGTAAGAGCAATGAGCAGTTCTTC.

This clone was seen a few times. This CDR3 is CASRVQGYTEAFF. DNA of the CDR3: TGTGCCAGCAGAGTACAGGGTTACACTGAAGCTTTCTTT. The chain employs TRBV2 and TRBJ1-1, with D possibly TRBD1 on 6 matching bases. CDR1 is SNHLY and CDR2 is FYNNEI in the germline V gene. Trimming left V 6 bases short and J 3 bases short, with 11 bases between. The CDR3 has 13 residues.

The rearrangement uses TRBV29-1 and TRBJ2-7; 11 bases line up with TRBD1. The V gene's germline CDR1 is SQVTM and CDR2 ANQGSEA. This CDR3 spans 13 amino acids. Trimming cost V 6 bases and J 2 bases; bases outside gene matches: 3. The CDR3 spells CSVGQGVAYEQYF. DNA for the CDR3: TGCAGCGTGGGACAGGGGGTCGCCTACGAGCAGTACTTC.

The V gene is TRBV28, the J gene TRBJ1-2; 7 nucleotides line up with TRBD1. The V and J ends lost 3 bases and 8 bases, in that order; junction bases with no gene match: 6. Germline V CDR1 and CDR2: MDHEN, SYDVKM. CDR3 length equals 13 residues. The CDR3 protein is CASSFSGGRGYTF. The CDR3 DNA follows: TGTGCCAGCAGTTTCTCAGGGGGTCGGGGCTACACCTTC.

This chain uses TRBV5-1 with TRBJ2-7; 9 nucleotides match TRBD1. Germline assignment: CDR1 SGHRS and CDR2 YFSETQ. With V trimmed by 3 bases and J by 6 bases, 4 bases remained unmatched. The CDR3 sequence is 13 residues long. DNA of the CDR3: TGCGCCAGCAGCTCGGGACAGGGTGGCGAGCAGTACTTC. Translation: CASSSGQGGEQYF.

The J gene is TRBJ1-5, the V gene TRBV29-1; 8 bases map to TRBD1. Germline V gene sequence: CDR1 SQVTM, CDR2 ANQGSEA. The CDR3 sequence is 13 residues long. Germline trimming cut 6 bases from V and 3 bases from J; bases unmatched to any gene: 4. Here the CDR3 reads CSVAGQANQPQHF. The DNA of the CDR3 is TGCAGCGTAGCGGGACAGGCCAATCAGCCCCAGCATTTT.

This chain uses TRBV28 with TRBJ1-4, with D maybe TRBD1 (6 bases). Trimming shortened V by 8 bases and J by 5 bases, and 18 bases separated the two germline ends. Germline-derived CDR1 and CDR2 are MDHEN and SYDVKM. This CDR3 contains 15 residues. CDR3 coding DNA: TGTGCCAGCGACTCCCCAGGGGCTCGGAATGAAAAACTGTTTTTT. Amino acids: CASDSPGARNEKLFF.

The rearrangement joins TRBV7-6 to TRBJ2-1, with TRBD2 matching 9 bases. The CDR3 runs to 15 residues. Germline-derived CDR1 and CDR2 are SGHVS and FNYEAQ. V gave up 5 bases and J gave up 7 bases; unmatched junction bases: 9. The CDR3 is CASSPRPSGDNEQFF. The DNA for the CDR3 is TGTGCCAGCAGCCCGAGACCTAGCGGGGATAATGAGCAGTTCTTC.

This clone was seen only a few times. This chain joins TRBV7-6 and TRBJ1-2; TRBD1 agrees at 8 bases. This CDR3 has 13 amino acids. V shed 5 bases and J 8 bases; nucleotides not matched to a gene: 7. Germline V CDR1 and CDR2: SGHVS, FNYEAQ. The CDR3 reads CASSGQGALGYTF. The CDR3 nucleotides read TGTGCCAGCAGCGGCCAGGGGGCCCTCGGCTACACCTTC.

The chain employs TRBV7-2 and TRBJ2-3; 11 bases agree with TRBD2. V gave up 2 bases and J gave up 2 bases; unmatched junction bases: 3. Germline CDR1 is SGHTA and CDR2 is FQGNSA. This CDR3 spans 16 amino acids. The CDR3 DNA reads TGTGCCAGCAGCTTATGGGGACTAGCGGCCACAGATACGCAGTATTTT. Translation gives CASSLWGLAATDTQYF.

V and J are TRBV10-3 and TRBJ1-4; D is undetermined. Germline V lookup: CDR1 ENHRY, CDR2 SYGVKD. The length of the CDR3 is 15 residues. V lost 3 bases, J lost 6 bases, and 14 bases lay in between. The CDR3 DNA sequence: TGTGCCATCAGTGATTCGCCCCAGGAGGATGAAAAACTGTTTTTT. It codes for CAISDSPQEDEKLFF.

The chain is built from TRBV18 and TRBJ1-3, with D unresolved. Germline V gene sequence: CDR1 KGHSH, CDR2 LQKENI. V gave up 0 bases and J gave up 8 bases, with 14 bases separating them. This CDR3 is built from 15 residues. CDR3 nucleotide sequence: TGTGCCAGCTCACCACCGGCGAGGGTCGTCGACACCATATATTTT. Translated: CASSPPARVVDTIYF.

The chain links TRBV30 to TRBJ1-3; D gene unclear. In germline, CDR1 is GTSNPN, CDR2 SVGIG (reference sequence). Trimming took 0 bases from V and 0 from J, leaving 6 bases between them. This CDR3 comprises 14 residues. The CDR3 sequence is CAWSVLYSGNTIYF. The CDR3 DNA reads TGTGCCTGGAGTGTACTCTACTCTGGAAACACCATATATTTT.

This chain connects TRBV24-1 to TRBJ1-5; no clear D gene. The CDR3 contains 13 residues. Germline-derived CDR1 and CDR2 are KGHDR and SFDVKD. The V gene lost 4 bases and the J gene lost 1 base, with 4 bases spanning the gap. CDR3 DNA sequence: TGTGCCACCAGTGACAGGAGCAATCAGCCCCAGCATTTT. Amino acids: CATSDRSNQPQHF.

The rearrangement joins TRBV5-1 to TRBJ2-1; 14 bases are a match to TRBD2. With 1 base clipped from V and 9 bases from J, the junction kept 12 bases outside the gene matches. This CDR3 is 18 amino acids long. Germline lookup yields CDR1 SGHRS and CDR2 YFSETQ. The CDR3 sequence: CASSLFIRGLAGGLEQFF. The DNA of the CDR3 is TGCGCCAGCAGCTTGTTTATCCGCGGACTAGCGGGGGGTCTTGAGCAGTTCTTC.